Given below is one T cell receptor beta chain in context. No antigen is known for it. Base qualities are missing; no much larger clone stands one base away. This sample stems from a study of cytomegalovirus exposure and HLA in healthy donors (dated by TCRdb to the late 2010s). For context, the study as a whole: In an earlier analysis of several hundred of the donors, 276 Gb of sequence data and approximately 100 million unique TCR beta sequences from approximately 180 million T cells were reported. The genetic ancestry cluster associated with self-reported Caucasian donors included 81% of the 398 genotyped donors. In addition to the first cohort of hundreds of subjects, a separate validation cohort of approximately 130 different subjects was used. An early release that covered several hundred HLA-typed donors contained around 300 gigabases of sequencing data and about 93 million unique TCR sequences. Using immunosequencing, the study profiled T cell repertoires from about 610 subjects and related those repertoires to cytomegalovirus serostatus. A later analysis re-analyzed previously published TCR beta repertoires from 600 to 850 donors and added high-resolution HLA genotyping to study TCR occurrence patterns. Every discovery cohort repertoire had been produced on one sequencing platform. The aim of the study was to test whether cataloging public T cell receptors could identify signatures of past pathogen exposure. Donor age, sex, ethnicity and CMV serostatus were collected together with the repertoire data. Typing coverage differed by locus: A, B, C, DRB1 and DQB1 were typed in roughly 620-640 donors, DQA1 in about 550, DPA1 in some 600, and DPB1 in approximately 450. Among over 350 genotyped donors of the cohort, an average of about 240,000 unique TCR beta nucleotide sequences were sequenced per donor, roughly 18% of them non-productive. Rather than drawing on any new phenotypic data, the later analysis identified candidate immune exposures from TCR beta sequences and the way those sequences occurred across donors. An earlier analysis of some 500 of the donors applied high-throughput TCR beta sequencing to assess whether each TCR beta V gene segment acted as functional or pseudogenic. HLA typing included class I and class II loci at four-digit resolution. A later genetic analysis used genome-wide SNP genotypes for about three fifths of the roughly 700 donors, treating that subset as a discovery cohort. About five DR-DQ haplotypes were treated as single units for association and clustering because of strong linkage in the cohort. To predict cytomegalovirus infection status, the study brought together high-throughput TCR immunosequencing, statistical association of individual TCRs with disease status, and machine learning. Overall results and qualifications from the work: Because counts were too low, around 18 rarely observed V segments, including chromosome 9 orphons, were left out of the earlier analysis of about 500 of the donors. In vitro tests confirmed that a few of the cytomegalovirus-associated TCR beta chains recognize cytomegalovirus antigens. The study listed around 160 TCR beta chains as associated with cytomegalovirus. In a later analysis, around 15,000 TCR beta sequences were associated with specific HLA alleles at a false discovery rate of 0.05. The 87-base-pair reads could not distinguish some IMGT-functional V segments, including TRBV6-2 and TRBV6-3, so those segments were excluded. Most CMV-associated TCR beta chains appeared to be HLA-restricted in a later analysis, and the HLA associations seemed to be driven largely by CMV exposure. The authors suggested that the approach could potentially be generalized to other disease states and immunological phenotypes. In an earlier analysis of over 550 of the donors, most TCR beta V segments were observed in productive rearrangements about 87% or about 30% of the time, broadly matching IMGT annotations. A further reported finding was that TCR beta sequences accurately predicted the HLA-A and HLA-B alleles for most subjects in the first cohort. Most TCR sequences were seen in very few donors, while some public TCRs were found in many individuals. Immune exposure information for the cohort was limited to CMV serostatus. Assigning TCR associations to individual alleles was difficult when HLA alleles, especially DR and DQ, strongly co-occurred. Roughly uniform sequencing depth across donors was assumed in presence/absence analyses, although this assumption may not hold. V-gene and J-gene trimming of TCR beta chains was associated with a missense DCLRE1C variant in a later genetic analysis, and the association was replicated in an independent cohort. In a later analysis, several top co-occurrence clusters were reported to appear linked to parvovirus B19, influenza, CMV and Epstein-Barr virus. A group of highly shared sequence variants was considered likely to be a technical artifact of the sequencing pipeline. Linkage disequilibrium might explain the correlated functional status among segregating V segments, but an unknown experimental factor could not be ruled out. Because HLA typing was missing for some donors at each locus, association tests included only the typed subset. In a later analysis, TCR association rates were found to vary across HLA loci, with the most associated TCRs seen for DRB1 alleles and the fewest for HLA-C alleles. The classifier was reported to diagnose cytomegalovirus status with high specificity and sensitivity in both the original cohort and the validation cohort. In a later analysis, HLA-associated TCR beta chains were found to be more clonally expanded and to have lower generation probabilities than equally common non-associated chains. In this cohort, only TCR beta chains were sequenced, and detectable features were limited by the absence of alpha or paired-chain data. Compared with the roughly 700-donor mean, donors in an Asian-associated ancestry cluster had fewer N-insertions in productive TCRs, according to a later genetic analysis.

The cohort was made up of roughly 670 healthy bone marrow donors. All cohort members were sampled while nominally healthy, although unrecorded immune exposures were likely present. The donor tested CMV seronegative and was one of the 352 seronegative cohort members. Each donor provided a peripheral blood sample, and peripheral blood mononuclear cells were used for TCR beta sequencing. Genomic DNA extraction from the blood cell samples was performed with the Qiagen DNeasy Blood Extraction Kit. Receptors were amplified or captured by the immunoSEQ multiplex PCR assay. The multiplex PCR relied on a mix of 60 forward primers for TCR Vbeta segments and 13 reverse primers for TCR Jbeta segments. The CDR3 region of rearranged TCR beta genes was amplified from genomic DNA with a multiplex PCR assay. On the Illumina HiSeq System, the amplified TCR beta libraries were sequenced as 87-base-pair reads. The authors' pipeline ran thus. A later analysis tallied 75 million to 95 million unique TCR beta chains across the 700 or so repertoires, and approximately 9.9 million of those chains were shared by two or more donors. A nearest-neighbor algorithm error-corrected the raw reads and collapsed the reads into unique sequences, merging closely related sequences to remove PCR and sequencing errors. Alignment of CDR3 sequences to IMGT reference sequences was used to assign V, D and J gene segments. For a sequence to be retained, a match of at least six nucleotides was required to both a V gene segment and a J gene segment. A rearrangement was called productive if the CDR3 had no stop codons and remained in frame with V and J, and every other rearrangement was called non-productive. CDR3 was defined by IMGT convention, running from the second conserved V-encoded cysteine to the conserved J-encoded phenylalanine. The earlier analysis of about 590 of the donors excluded sequences that lacked an unambiguous match to a single V gene segment. An earlier analysis of approximately 590 of the donors classified V segments as functional when productive rearrangements were above 56.7% and as segregating when the standard deviation between donors was above 5%. A statistical classification framework was developed to diagnose cytomegalovirus status using the catalog of TCR beta chain sequences. In a later analysis, V and J genes were assigned by comparing TCR nucleotide sequences against IMGT/GENE-DB human TR gene sequences. The TCRdist pipeline was used in a later analysis to assign CDR3 sequences and most-parsimonious VDJ recombination scenarios. In a later analysis, each TCR beta chain was defined by its CDR3 amino acid sequence together with its V-gene family, and reads without a unique V-gene family were excluded. As a way to deal with suspected cross-contamination and a sequencing artifact, a later analysis dropped nearly 600 nucleotide sequences that were highly shared and had low generation probability. In a later analysis, a clonal expansion index was calculated for each public chain from normalized within-repertoire ranks of inferred template counts. In a later analysis, generation probabilities were computed with a VDJ recombination model fitted to out-of-frame rearrangements, and the resulting probabilities were checked against IGoR. A later analysis scored TCR-TCR, TCR-HLA and TCR-CMV co-occurrence with hypergeometric tests, applying a repertoire-size bias correction to TCR pairs. False discovery rates were estimated in a later analysis by permuting HLA or CMV assignments 20 times. In a later analysis, co-occurring TCRs were grouped using DBSCAN, with TCRdist sequence similarity added in when clustering inside HLA-allele-positive subsets. Co-occurrence clustering excluded repertoires with fewer than 30,000 or more than 120,000 public chains, plus five with anomalous nucleotide sharing. TCRdb re-hosts the immuneACCESS table, in-frame sequences only. Its copies lack some clones; in the studies checked, an unresolved V gene accounts for under half of them, and the cause for the rest is not known. The V and J calls and the clone size are those of that table, but D and trimming were determined from the DNA. The sample table contains roughly 100,000 clones; only one count was recorded for 13% to 15% of them. Of the sample, around 0.83% is held by the ten largest clones.

Spanning cysteine to phenylalanine, the CDR3 consists of 16 amino acids. Just CDR3 DNA is preserved here, 48 bases in frame from base 1. For this chain, trimming is 5 bases at the V end and 4 bases at the J end, and the number of junction bases without a gene match is 11. From a lookup of the germline V gene, CDR1 and CDR2 are MDHEN and SYDVKM. Sequencing was performed on PBMCs. The rearrangement combines TRBV28 with TRBJ1-1; 9 of the junction bases match TRBD1. This clonotype originated in a female donor in good health and CMV-seronegative. The DNA is TGTGCCAGCAGTCTACAACAGGGGGCGGGGGTCACTGAAGCTTTCTTT. It specifies CASSLQQGAGVTEAFF.